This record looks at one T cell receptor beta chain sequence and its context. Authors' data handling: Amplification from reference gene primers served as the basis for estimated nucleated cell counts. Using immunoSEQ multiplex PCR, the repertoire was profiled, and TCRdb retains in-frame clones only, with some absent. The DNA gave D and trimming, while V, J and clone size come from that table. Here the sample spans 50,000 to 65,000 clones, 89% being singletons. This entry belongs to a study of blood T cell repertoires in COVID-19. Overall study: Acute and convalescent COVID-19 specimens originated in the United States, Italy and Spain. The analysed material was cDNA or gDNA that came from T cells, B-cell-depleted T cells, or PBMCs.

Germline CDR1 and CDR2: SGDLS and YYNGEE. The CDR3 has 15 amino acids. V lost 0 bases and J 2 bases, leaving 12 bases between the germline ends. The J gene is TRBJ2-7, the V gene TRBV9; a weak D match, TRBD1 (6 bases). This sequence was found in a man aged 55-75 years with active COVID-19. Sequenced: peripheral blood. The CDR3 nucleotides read TGTGCCAGCAGCGTAGGTATAGGGGGAGCCTACGAGCAGTACTTC. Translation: CASSVGIGGAYEQYF.